This T cell receptor beta chain was captured in a study of OX40 agonist ivuxolimab in advanced cancers. The wider study: People in dose escalation had one of these cancers: hepatocellular carcinoma, melanoma, renal cell or head and neck cancer.

Study outcomes and limitations: CD8+ T cells (on average) carried more expanded clones than CD4+ T cells. At 0.1 to 3.0 mg/kg and by week 6, clonal expansion occurred in CD4+ and CD8+ blood T cells.

V lost 3 bases, J lost 7 bases, and 12 bases lay in between. Per the germline V gene, CDR1 is LGHNT and CDR2 is FRNRAP. The CDR3 has 13 residues. Using immunoSEQ multiplex PCR, the repertoire was profiled, and TCRdb retains in-frame clones only, with some absent. The sample holds 70,000 to 95,000 clones, about nine tenths seen once. A note on this clone: As yet, its antigen is unknown.

This sample comprised CD4+ or CD8+ T cells sorted from blood, obtained in a trial of the OX40 agonist ivuxolimab. This chain joins TRBV12-5 and TRBJ2-5, with D perhaps TRBD2 (5 bases). The receptor was derived from an adult with an advanced solid tumor such as melanoma, head and neck, liver or kidney cancer. The CDR3 nucleotides are TGTGCTAGTGGTTTTGGGTTACGGGGGACCCAGTACTTC. It specifies CASGFGLRGTQYF.